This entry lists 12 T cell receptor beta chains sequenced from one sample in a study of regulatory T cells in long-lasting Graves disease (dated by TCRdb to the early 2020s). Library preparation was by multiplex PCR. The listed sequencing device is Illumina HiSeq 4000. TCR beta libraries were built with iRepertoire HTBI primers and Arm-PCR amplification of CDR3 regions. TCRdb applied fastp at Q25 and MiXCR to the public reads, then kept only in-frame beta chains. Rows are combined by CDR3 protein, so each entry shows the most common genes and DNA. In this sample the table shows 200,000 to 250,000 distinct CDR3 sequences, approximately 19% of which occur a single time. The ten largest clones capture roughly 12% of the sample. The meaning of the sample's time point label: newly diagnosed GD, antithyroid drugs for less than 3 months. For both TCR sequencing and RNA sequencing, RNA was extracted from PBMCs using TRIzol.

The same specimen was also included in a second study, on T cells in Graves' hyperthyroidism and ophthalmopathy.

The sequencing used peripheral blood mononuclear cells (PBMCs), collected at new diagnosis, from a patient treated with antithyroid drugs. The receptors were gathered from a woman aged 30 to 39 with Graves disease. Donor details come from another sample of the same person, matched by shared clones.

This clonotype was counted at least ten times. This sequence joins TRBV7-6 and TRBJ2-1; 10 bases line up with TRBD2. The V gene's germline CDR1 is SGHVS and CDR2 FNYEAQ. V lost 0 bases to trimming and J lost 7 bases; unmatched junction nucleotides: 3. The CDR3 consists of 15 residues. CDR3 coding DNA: TGTGCCAGCAGCTTAGCAGCGGGAGGGCCTAATGAGCAGTTCTTC. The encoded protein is CASSLAAGGPNEQFF.

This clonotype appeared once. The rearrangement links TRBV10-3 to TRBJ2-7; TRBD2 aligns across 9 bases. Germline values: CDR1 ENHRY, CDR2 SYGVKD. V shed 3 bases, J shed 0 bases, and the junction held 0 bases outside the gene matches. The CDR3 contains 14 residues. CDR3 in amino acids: CAISEAGGSYEQYF. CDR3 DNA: TGTGCCATCAGTGAAGCGGGAGGCTCCTACGAGCAGTACTTC.

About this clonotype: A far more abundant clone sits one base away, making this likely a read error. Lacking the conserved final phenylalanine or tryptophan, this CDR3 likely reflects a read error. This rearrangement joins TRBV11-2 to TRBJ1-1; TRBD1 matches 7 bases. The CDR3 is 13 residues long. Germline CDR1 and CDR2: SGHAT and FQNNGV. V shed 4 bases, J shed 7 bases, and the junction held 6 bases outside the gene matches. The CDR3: CASSSWDRVEAFV. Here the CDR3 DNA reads TGTGCCAGCAGCTCTTGGGACAGAGTTGAAGCTTTCGTT.

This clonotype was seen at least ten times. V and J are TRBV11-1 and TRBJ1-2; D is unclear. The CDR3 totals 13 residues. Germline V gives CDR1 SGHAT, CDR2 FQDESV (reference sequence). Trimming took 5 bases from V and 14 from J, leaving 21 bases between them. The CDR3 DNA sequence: TGTGCCAGCAGCCCTCGTTTGGGTGAGGGCCAAACCTTC. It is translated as CASSPRLGEGQTF.

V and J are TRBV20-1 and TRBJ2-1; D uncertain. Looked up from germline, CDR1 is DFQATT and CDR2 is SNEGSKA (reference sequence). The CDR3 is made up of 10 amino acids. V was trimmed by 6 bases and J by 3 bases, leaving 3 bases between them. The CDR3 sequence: CSAFYNEQFF. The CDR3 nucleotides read TGCAGTGCGTTCTACAATGAGCAGTTCTTC.

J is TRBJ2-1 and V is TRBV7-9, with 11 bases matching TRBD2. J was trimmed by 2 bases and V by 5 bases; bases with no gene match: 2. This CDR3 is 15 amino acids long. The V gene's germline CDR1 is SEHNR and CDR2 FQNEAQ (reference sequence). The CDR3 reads CASSTSGGPYNEQFF. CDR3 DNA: TGTGCCAGCAGCACTAGCGGGGGCCCCTACAATGAGCAGTTCTTC.

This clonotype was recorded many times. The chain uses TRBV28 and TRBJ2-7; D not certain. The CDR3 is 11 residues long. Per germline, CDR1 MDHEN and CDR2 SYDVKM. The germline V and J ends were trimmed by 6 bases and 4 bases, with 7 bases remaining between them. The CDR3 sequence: CASSRLYEQYF. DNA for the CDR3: TGTGCCAGCAGCCGGCTGTACGAGCAGTACTTC.

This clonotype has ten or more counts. CDR3 sequence: CASSPMTGDTKNIQYF. In DNA, the CDR3 is TGTGCCAGCAGTCCGATGACAGGGGATACCAAAAACATTCAGTACTTC. The V call is TRBV25-1, the J call TRBJ2-4; 8 bases align to TRBD1. Germline V gives CDR1 MGHDK, CDR2 SYGVNS. The length of the CDR3 is 16 residues. V gave up 5 bases and J gave up 2 bases; unmatched junction bases: 8.

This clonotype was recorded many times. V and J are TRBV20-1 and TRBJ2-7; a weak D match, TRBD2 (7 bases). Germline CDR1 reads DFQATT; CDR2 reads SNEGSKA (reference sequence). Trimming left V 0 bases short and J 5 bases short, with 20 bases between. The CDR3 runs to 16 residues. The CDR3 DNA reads TGCAGTGCTAGAGATCCGGGGGCGGGAGTAGAACACGAGCAGTACTTC. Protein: CSARDPGAGVEHEQYF.

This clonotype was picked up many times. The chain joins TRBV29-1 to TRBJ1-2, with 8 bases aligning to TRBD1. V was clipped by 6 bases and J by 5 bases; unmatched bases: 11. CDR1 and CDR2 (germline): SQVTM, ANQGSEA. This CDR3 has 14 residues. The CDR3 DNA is TGCAGCGTAAAACCCGGGACAGGAACTTATGGCTACACCTTC. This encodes CSVKPGTGTYGYTF.

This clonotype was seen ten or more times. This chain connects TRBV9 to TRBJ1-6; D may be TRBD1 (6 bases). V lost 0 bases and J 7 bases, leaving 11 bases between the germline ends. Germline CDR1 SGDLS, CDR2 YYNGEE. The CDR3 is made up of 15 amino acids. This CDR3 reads CASSVEGDRNSPLHF. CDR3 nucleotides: TGTGCCAGCAGCGTAGAGGGGGATCGGAATTCACCCCTCCACTTT.

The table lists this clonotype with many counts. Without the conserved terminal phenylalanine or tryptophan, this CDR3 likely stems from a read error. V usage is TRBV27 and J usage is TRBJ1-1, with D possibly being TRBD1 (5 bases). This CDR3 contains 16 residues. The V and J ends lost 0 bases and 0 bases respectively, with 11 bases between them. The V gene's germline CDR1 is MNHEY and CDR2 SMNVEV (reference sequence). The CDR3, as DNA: TGTGCCAGCAGTTTATCTATAGACAGCCTGAACACTGAAGCTTTCGTT. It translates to CASSLSIDSLNTEAFV.